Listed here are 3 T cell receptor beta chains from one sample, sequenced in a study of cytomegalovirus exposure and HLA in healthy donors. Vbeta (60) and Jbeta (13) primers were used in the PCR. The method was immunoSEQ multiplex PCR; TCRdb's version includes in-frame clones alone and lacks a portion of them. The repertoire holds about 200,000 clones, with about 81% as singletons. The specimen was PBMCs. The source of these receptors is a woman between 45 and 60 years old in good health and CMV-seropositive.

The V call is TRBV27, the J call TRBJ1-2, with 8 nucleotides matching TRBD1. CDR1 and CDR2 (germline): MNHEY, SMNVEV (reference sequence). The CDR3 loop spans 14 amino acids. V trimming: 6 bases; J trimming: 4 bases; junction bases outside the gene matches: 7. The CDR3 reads CASRLGQGFYGYTF. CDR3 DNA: TGTGCCAGCAGACTCGGACAGGGATTCTATGGCTACACCTTC.

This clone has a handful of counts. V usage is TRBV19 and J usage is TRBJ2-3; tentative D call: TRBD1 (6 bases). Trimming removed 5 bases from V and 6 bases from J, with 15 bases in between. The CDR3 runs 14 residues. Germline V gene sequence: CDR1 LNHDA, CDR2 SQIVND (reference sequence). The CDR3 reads CASSVKGVGDTQYF. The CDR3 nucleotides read TGTGCCAGTAGTGTAAAGGGGGTTGGGGATACGCAGTATTTT.

The CDR3 spells CAISETGGAYNEKLFF. In DNA form, the CDR3 reads TGTGCCATCAGTGAGACAGGGGGCGCTTATAATGAAAAACTGTTTTTT. The J gene is TRBJ1-4, the V gene TRBV10-3; 9 bases are a match to TRBD1. This CDR3 has 16 residues. Germline CDR1 ENHRY, CDR2 SYGVKD. V was pared by 2 bases and J by 4 bases, with 5 bases of the junction left unmatched.